This T cell receptor (beta chain) was documented in a study of blood T cell repertoires in COVID-19. Study in general: T cells, B-cell-depleted T cells, or PBMCs supplied cDNA or gDNA.

Libraries were prepared by immunoSEQ multiplex PCR; TCRdb keeps only in-frame clonotypes and omits some of them. Of around 30,000 clones listed, roughly three quarters are singletons. V lost 8 bases and J 2 bases, leaving 11 bases between the germline ends. The CDR3 length is 14 residues. The V gene's germline CDR1 is KGHDR and CDR2 SFDVKD. The source of this sequence is a human donor in a cohort sampled during active COVID-19. Sample: peripheral blood. The J gene is TRBJ2-2, the V gene TRBV24-1; tentatively, D is TRBD1 (5 bases). CDR3 coding DNA: TGTGCCACCAAGGGGCTGGGTAACACCGGGGAGCTGTTTTTT. Translation: CATKGLGNTGELFF.